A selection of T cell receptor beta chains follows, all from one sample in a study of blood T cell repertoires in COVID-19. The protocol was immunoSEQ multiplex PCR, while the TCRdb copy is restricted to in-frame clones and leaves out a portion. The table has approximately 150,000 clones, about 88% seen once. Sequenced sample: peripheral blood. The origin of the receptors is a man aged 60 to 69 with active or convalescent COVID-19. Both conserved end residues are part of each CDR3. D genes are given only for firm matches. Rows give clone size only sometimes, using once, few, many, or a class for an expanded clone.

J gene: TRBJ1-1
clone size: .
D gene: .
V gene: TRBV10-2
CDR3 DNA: TGCGCCAGCAGACTATACTCCACAGGGAAGGAGACTGAAGCTTTCTTT
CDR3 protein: CASRLYSTGKETEAFF

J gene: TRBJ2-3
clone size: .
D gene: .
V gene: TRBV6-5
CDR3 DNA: TGTGCCAGCAGTTACCGCGAGGGCACGCAGTATTTT
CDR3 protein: CASSYREGTQYF

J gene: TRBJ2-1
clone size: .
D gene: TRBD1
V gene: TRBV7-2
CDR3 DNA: TGTGCCAGCAGCTTAGAAGAGGGGGCGCAGAATGAGCAGTTCTTC
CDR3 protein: CASSLEEGAQNEQFF

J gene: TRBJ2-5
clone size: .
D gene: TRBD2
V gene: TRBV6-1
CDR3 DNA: TGTGCCAGCAGTGAAGTAAACCTAGCGGGGGTGGAGACCCAGTACTTC
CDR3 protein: CASSEVNLAGVETQYF

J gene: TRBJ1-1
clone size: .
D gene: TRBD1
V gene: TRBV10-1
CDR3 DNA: TGCGCCAGCAGTTCCGGGACAGGGATGGCTGAAGCTTTCTTT
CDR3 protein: CASSSGTGMAEAFF

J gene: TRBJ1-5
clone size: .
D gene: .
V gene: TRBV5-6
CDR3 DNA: TGTGCCAGCAGCGTGACACCAAATCAGCCCCAGCATTTT
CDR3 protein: CASSVTPNQPQHF

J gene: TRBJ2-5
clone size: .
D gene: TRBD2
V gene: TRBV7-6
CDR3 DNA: TGTGCCAGCAGCAGCACTAGCGGAGACGAGGAGACCCAGTACTTC
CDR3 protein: CASSSTSGDEETQYF

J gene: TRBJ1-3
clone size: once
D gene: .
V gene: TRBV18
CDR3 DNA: TGTGCCAGCTCACCACTAGGAATTTCTTATAGCGACTCTGGAAACACCATATATTTT
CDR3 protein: CASSPLGISYSDSGNTIYF

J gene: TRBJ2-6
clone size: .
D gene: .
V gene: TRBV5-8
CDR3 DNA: TGTGCCTCCGGGAGGGGGCGTCTCTTTAGCTCTGGGGCCAACGTCCTGACTTTC
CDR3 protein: CASGRGRLFSSGANVLTF

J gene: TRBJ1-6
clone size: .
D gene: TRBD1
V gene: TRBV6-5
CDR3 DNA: TGTGCCAGCAGTCAGGGACAGAATTCACCCCTCCACTTT
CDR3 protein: CASSQGQNSPLHF

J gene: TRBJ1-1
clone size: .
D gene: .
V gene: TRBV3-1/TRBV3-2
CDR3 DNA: TGTGCCAGCAGCCAAGAAAAGGGGGTCGCTGAAGCTTTCTTT
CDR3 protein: CASSQEKGVAEAFF

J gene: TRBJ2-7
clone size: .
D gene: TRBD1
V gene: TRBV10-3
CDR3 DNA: TGTGCCATCAGTCTATGGGTCACAGGGGGACACTCCTACGAGCAGTACTTC
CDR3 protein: CAISLWVTGGHSYEQYF

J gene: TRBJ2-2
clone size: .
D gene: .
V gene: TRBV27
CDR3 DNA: TGTGCCAGCAGTTTGCTGGGGCGCTACAGGGACACCGGGGAGCTGTTTTTT
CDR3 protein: CASSLLGRYRDTGELFF

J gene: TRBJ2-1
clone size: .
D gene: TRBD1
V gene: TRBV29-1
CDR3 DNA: TGCAGCGTTGAAAGACAGGGACCCTACAATGAGCAGTTCTTC
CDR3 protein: CSVERQGPYNEQFF

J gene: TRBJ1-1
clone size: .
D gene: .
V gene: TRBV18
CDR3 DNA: TGTGCCAGCTCACCAGCGGGGGCTTGGAACACTGAAGCTTTCTTT
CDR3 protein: CASSPAGAWNTEAFF

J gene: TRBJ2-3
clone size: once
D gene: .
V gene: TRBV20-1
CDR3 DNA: TGCAGTTTATTAAGCACAGATACGCAGTATTTT
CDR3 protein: CSLLSTDTQYF

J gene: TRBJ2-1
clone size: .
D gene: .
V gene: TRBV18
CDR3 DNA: TGTGCCAGCTCACCAGAACGTGCCTTGAGCTCCTACAATGAGCAGTTCTTC
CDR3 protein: CASSPERALSSYNEQFF

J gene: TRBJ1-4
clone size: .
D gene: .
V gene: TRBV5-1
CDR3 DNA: TGCGCCAGCAGCTTCGGGGGAGGAGAGAATGAAAAACTGTTTTTT
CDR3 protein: CASSFGGGENEKLFF

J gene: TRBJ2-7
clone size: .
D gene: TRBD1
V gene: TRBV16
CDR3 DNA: TGTGCCAGCAGCGGGAACCGGGACAGCTACGAGCAGTACTTC
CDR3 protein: CASSGNRDSYEQYF

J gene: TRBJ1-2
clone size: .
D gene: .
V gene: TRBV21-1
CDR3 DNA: TGTGCCAGTACCGGGACAGGGAAGTTCGCAAGAAGGGTTGGCTACACCTTC
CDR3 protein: CASTGTGKFARRVGYTF

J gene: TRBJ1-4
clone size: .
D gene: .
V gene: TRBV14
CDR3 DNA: TGTGCCAGCAGCCAAGAAAGGGGAATGAGGAATGAAAAACTGTTTTTT
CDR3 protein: CASSQERGMRNEKLFF

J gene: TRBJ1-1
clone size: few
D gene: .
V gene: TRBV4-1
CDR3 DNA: TGCGCCAGCAGCCAAGATCTAAAATTAGAAGCTTTCTTT
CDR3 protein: CASSQDLKLEAFF

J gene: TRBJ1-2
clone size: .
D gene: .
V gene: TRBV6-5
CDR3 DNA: TGTGCCAGCAGTTACTCTTCGGGGTTTGGCTATGGCTACACCTTC
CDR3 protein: CASSYSSGFGYGYTF

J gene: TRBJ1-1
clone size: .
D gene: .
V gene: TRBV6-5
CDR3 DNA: TGTGCCAGCAGTTACGCGGGAACGCGAGCTTTCTTT
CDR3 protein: CASSYAGTRAFF

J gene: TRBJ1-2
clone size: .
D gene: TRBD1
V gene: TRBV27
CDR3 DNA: TGTGCCAGCAGTCCCGGACAGGTTCCCTATGGCTACACCTTC
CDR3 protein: CASSPGQVPYGYTF

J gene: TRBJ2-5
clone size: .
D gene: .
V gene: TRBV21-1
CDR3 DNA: TGTGCCAGCAGCCCACAGGAGCGGACAGGGCTCCAAGAGACCCAGTACTTC
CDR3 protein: CASSPQERTGLQETQYF

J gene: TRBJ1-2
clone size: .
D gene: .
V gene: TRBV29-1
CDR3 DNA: TGCAGCGCGATACAGCTAAACTATGGCTACACCTTC
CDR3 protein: CSAIQLNYGYTF

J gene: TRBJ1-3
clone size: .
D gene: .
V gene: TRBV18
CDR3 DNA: TGTGCCAGCTCACGAGGAACAGGGTTCACTGGAAACACCATATATTTT
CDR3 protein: CASSRGTGFTGNTIYF

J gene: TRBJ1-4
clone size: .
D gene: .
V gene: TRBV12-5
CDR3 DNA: TGTGCTAGTGGCATTGAAAGTAGACTGTTTTTT
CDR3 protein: CASGIESRLFF

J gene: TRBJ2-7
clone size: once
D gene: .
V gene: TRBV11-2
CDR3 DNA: TGTGCCAGCAGCTTACAACGCAGATCCTACGAGCAGTACTTC
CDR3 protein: CASSLQRRSYEQYF

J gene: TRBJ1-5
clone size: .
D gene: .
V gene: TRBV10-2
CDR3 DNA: TGCGCCAGCCGGGAGGGGCAGGGAGGTAGCCAGCCCCAGCATTTT
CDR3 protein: CASREGQGGSQPQHF

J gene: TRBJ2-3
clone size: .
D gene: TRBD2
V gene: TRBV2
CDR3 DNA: TGTGCCAGCAGAGAACTAGCGGGGGGCTTCACAGATACGCAGTATTTT
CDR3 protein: CASRELAGGFTDTQYF

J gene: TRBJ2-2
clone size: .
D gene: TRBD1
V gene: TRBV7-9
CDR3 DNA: TGTGCCAGCAGCTTGGGACAGGGGAGCACCGGGGAGCTGTTTTTT
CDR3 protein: CASSLGQGSTGELFF

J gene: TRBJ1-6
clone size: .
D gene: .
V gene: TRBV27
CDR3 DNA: TGTGCCAGCAGTTTTCTCCCGAATTCACCCCTCCACTTT
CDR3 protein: CASSFLPNSPLHF

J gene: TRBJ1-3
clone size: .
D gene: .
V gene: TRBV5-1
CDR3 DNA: TGCGCCAGCAGCTTGGCCGGGGGGGTAAATGGAAACACCATATATTTT
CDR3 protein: CASSLAGGVNGNTIYF

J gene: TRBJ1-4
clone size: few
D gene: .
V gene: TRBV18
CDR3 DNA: TGTGCCAGCTCACCCGGGGGAGCAACTAATGAAAAACTGTTTTTT
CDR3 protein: CASSPGGATNEKLFF

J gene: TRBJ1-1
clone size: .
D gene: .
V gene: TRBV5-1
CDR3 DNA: TGCGCCAGCAGCTTGGCCTATTCAGGGAGGGTGGATTCGAGGCGGAACACTGAAGCTTTCTTT
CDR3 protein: CASSLAYSGRVDSRRNTEAFF

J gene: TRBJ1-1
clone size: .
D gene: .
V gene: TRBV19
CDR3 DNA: TGTGCCAGTAGAACCCGGGGGGAGATGAACACTGAAGCTTTCTTT
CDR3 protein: CASRTRGEMNTEAFF

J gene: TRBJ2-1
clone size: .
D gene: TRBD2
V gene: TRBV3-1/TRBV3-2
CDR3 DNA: TGTGCCAGCAGCCAAGAACCGACTAGCGGGAGTGGCAATGAGCAGTTCTTC
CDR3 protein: CASSQEPTSGSGNEQFF